These 16 T cell receptor beta chains share one sample of origin, sequenced in a study of shared clonotypes between healthy human individuals. Libraries were prepared by immunoSEQ multiplex PCR; TCRdb keeps only in-frame clonotypes and omits some of them. The sample carries 600,000 to 750,000 clones, about 90% recorded once. The source material was memory CD8+ T cells from PBMCs. Regarding subset: CD45RO+ cells pooled with CCR7-negative TemRA cells. The receptors derive from a man younger than 35 in good health. Some clones in this sample may be carry-over from other donors' samples.

The V call is TRBV27, the J call TRBJ1-3; no firm D call. This CDR3 region has 11 residues. The germline gives CDR1 MNHEY, CDR2 SMNVEV (reference sequence). The V gene lost 3 bases and the J gene lost 8 bases, with 5 bases spanning the gap. This CDR3 reads CASSFGDTIYF. Here the CDR3 DNA reads TGTGCCAGCAGTTTCGGAGACACCATATATTTT.

The CDR3 reads CASSFKRETTDTQYF. DNA of the CDR3: TGTGCCAGCAGCTTCAAGCGGGAGACGACAGATACGCAGTATTTT. The chain recombines TRBV5-4 with TRBJ2-3, with TRBD2 identical over 8 bases. This CDR3 comprises 15 residues. Germline assignment: CDR1 SGHNT and CDR2 YYREEE (reference sequence). J gave up 3 bases and V 2 bases, and 5 bases lay outside the gene matches.

The J gene is TRBJ2-1, the V gene TRBV27; D gene unclear. V lost 1 base to trimming and J lost 12 bases, with 10 bases between them. The germline V gene encodes CDR1 MNHEY and CDR2 SMNVEV (reference sequence). This CDR3 has 12 amino acids. The CDR3 nucleotides read TGTGCCAGCAGTTTATACGGATTTGCGCAGTTCTTC. This sequence encodes CASSLYGFAQFF.

The J gene is TRBJ2-1, the V gene TRBV14, with 9 bases lining up with TRBD2. Germline CDR1 SGHDN, CDR2 FVKESK. There are 16 residues in the CDR3. Trimming cost V 2 bases and J 8 bases; bases outside gene matches: 10. The CDR3 sequence: CASSQIKGTSGYEQFF. The CDR3 DNA is TGTGCCAGCAGCCAAATAAAGGGAACTAGCGGGTATGAGCAGTTCTTC. Using reference TRBV14 and TRBJ2-1 for the parts outside the CDR3, the full variable domain is EAGVTQFPSHSVIEKGQTVTLRCDPISGHDNLYWYRRVMGKEIKFLLHFVKESKQDESGMPNNRFLAERTGGTYSTLKVQPAELEDSGVYFCASSQIKGTSGYEQFFGPGTRLTVL.

The rearrangement links TRBV7-8 to TRBJ2-7; D perhaps matches TRBD1 (6 bases). CDR3 size: 13 residues. V gave up 4 bases and J gave up 3 bases, with 10 bases separating them. Per germline, CDR1 SGHVS and CDR2 FQNEAQ. CDR3 protein: CASSYGQLYEQYF. CDR3 DNA sequence: TGTGCCAGCAGCTACGGACAGCTCTACGAGCAGTACTTC.

The chain employs TRBV4-3 and TRBJ2-5; the D gene is possibly TRBD1 (6 bases). The CDR3 contains 15 residues. Germline V CDR1 and CDR2: LGHNA, YSLEER. The V end was cut by 1 base, the J end by 2 bases, with 11 bases between. CDR3 DNA sequence: TGCGCCAGCAGCCAAGGGGCAGGGGTACAAGAGACCCAGTACTTC. Translated, it gives CASSQGAGVQETQYF.

The rearrangement links TRBV30 to TRBJ2-1; D not certain. The CDR3 has 13 residues. CDR1 is GTSNPN, CDR2 SVGIG, per germline (reference sequence). V lost 5 bases and J lost 9, with 17 bases in between. Here the CDR3 reads CAWATDSGSEQFF. CDR3 DNA: TGTGCCTGGGCCACTGATTCCGGCAGTGAGCAGTTCTTC.

V and J are TRBV27 and TRBJ2-7, with 7 bases that match TRBD2. This CDR3 region has 16 residues. The germline V gene has CDR1 MNHEY and CDR2 SMNVEV (reference sequence). The V and J ends lost 0 bases and 3 bases, in that order; junction bases with no gene match: 8. CDR3 amino acids: CASSLSSGTIFYEQYF. The DNA for the CDR3 is TGTGCCAGCAGTTTATCCTCCGGGACTATTTTCTACGAGCAGTACTTC.

The rearrangement links TRBV27 to TRBJ2-2; no definite D call. There are 12 residues in the CDR3. CDR1 is MNHEY, CDR2 SMNVEV, per germline (reference sequence). V gave up 8 bases and J gave up 5 bases, with 9 bases separating them. The CDR3 protein is CASLGSTGELFF. CDR3 nucleotide sequence: TGTGCCAGCCTGGGGTCGACCGGGGAGCTGTTTTTT.

The rearrangement uses TRBV7-9 and TRBJ1-4; 11 positions match TRBD1. Germline CDR1 is SEHNR and CDR2 is FQNEAQ (reference sequence). V was clipped by 4 bases and J by 6 bases; unmatched bases: 4. The CDR3 contains 15 residues. CDR3 bases: TGTGCCAGCAGCTCCCTGGGACAGGGGGATGAAAAACTGTTTTTT. Amino acids: CASSSLGQGDEKLFF.

This sequence joins TRBV7-9 and TRBJ2-1, with D possibly being TRBD1 or TRBD2 (5 bases each). This CDR3 spans 15 amino acids. Per germline, CDR1 SEHNR and CDR2 FQNEAQ (reference sequence). The V end lost 5 bases, the J end lost 4 bases, and 15 bases lay between the germline ends. CDR3 amino acids: CASSPQLGPYNEQFF. CDR3 DNA sequence: TGTGCCAGCAGCCCCCAGTTGGGACCTTACAATGAGCAGTTCTTC.

With regard to this clone: The sample has other DNA sequences that encode this CDR3 too. The chain recombines TRBV4-1 with TRBJ2-7, with unresolved D. The CDR3 length is 12 residues. CDR1 and CDR2 from the germline V gene are MGHRA and YSYEKL. Between the trimmed V and J ends, which lost 0 bases and 5 bases, there was a span of 5 bases. The CDR3 here is CASSQDHNEQYF. DNA of the CDR3: TGCGCCAGCAGCCAAGACCATAACGAGCAGTACTTC.

The V and J genes are TRBV5-6 and TRBJ1-3, with D perhaps TRBD1 (5 bases). Germline V gene data show CDR1 as SGHDT and CDR2 as YYEEEE. Trimming shortened V by 3 bases and J by 3 bases, and 13 bases separated the two germline ends. The CDR3 has 15 residues. The CDR3 sequence is CASSSGPGIGNTIYF. The CDR3 DNA is TGTGCCAGCAGCTCGGGACCGGGAATTGGAAACACCATATATTTT.

For the CDR3, the DNA is TGCGCCAGCAGCTTGTCCTTACACCCGGGACAACGAGGGTGGGACTACGAGCAGTACTTC. Translating gives CASSLSLHPGQRGWDYEQYF. This sequence joins TRBV5-1 and TRBJ2-7, with a possible D match to TRBD1 (6 bases). The CDR3 runs to 20 residues. V was cut by 1 base and J by 3 bases, with 29 bases left in between. Germline assignment: CDR1 SGHRS and CDR2 YFSETQ.

The genes are TRBV7-9 and TRBJ2-1; D gene unclear. The CDR3 runs to 15 residues. Looked up from germline, CDR1 is SEHNR and CDR2 is FQNEAQ (reference sequence). Deletions cut 3 bases from V and 5 bases from J, with 14 bases between. This CDR3 reads CASSFFGPSHNEQFF. CDR3 bases: TGTGCCAGCAGCTTTTTTGGCCCTTCTCACAATGAGCAGTTCTTC.

The chain joins TRBV7-6 to TRBJ2-1, with 10 bases matching TRBD2. The CDR3 consists of 18 residues. The germline V gene has CDR1 SGHVS and CDR2 FNYEAQ. The ends lost 4 bases at V and 3 bases at J; junction bases unmatched: 12. The DNA for the CDR3 is TGTGCCAGCAGCTCGGGACTAGCGCGGGAGAGTAGCTACAATGAGCAGTTCTTC. Its translation is CASSSGLARESSYNEQFF.